These 11 T cell receptor beta chains were all obtained from the same sample, sequenced in a study of T-cell memory formation after mild COVID-19. TCRdb re-analysed the 5' RACE reads in MiXCR, keeping a single row per CDR3 protein. Of about 110,000 distinct CDR3 sequences listed, 15% to 20% are singletons. Sequencing was performed on PBMCs or a T cell subset sorted from them (not recorded which). Source of these receptors: a man aged 18 to 30 who had mild COVID-19 (a few samples of this study predate the infection). Cell type and time point are not known.

This chain uses TRBV2 with TRBJ2-7; tentatively, D is TRBD2 (5 bases). Trimming cost V 2 bases and J 4 bases, with 9 bases left between them. Germline V gene sequence: CDR1 SNHLY, CDR2 FYNNEI. The CDR3 is 13 amino acids. CDR3 sequence reads: CASSEYGSYEQYV. In nucleotides, the CDR3 is TGTGCCAGCAGTGAATATGGGAGTTACGAGCAGTACGTC.

This clonotype has a handful of counts. The chain carries TRBV5-1 and TRBJ1-1, with TRBD1 matching over 8 bases. The V gene end was trimmed by 5 bases and the J gene end by 5 bases; junction bases not matched to a gene: 8. The CDR3 has 14 amino acids. Germline CDR1 SGHRS, CDR2 YFSETQ. The CDR3 protein is CASSRQGQGTEAFF. The CDR3, as DNA: TGCGCCAGCAGTAGACAGGGGCAGGGGACTGAAGCTTTCTTT.

This clonotype has only a few counts. The chain employs TRBV7-2 and TRBJ2-5; TRBD2 matches at 12 bases. V lost 4 bases to trimming and J lost 5 bases; unmatched junction nucleotides: 11. The germline CDR1 and CDR2 sequences are SGHTA and FQGNSA. The CDR3 extends over 17 amino acids. For the CDR3, the DNA is TGTGCCAGCAGCTACCGGGGACTAGCGGGCCCCGGGGAGACCCAGTACTTC. Translating gives CASSYRGLAGPGETQYF.

This sequence joins TRBV6-5 and TRBJ1-5; 7 nucleotides match TRBD1. This CDR3 contains 16 residues. V lost 5 bases, J lost 1 base, and 8 bases stayed unmatched. The germline CDR1 and CDR2 sequences are MNHEY and SVGAGI. In nucleotides, the CDR3 is TGTGCCAGCAGTCTAACACAGGGGCAGAGCAATCAGCCCCAGCATTTT. It encodes CASSLTQGQSNQPQHF.

This clonotype was observed a handful of times. The CDR3 sequence: CASSPGVQQETQYF. The CDR3 bases are TGTGCCAGCTCACCAGGGGTTCAGCAAGAGACCCAGTACTTC. The genes are TRBV18 and TRBJ2-5; D ambiguous. The CDR3 totals 14 residues. V lost 2 bases and J lost 2, with 9 bases in between. The germline V gene has CDR1 KGHSH and CDR2 LQKENI.

This clonotype turned up a few times. The rearrangement links TRBV5-6 to TRBJ2-3, with a tentative D call TRBD2 (5 bases). This CDR3 has 15 residues. With 1 base removed from V and 2 bases from J, the gap between germline ends came to 11 bases. From germline, CDR1 is SGHDT and CDR2 YYEEEE. The CDR3 region is CASSLNAGYTDTQYF. Here the CDR3 DNA reads TGTGCCAGCAGCTTGAATGCGGGTTACACAGATACGCAGTATTTT.

This clonotype appeared a few times. The chain uses TRBV7-6 and TRBJ1-6; TRBD1 is a possible D gene (6 bases). This CDR3 is 15 amino acids long. The V end was cut by 2 bases, the J end by 10 bases, with 15 bases between. Germline assignment: CDR1 SGHVS and CDR2 FNYEAQ. The CDR3 sequence is CASSLNTGIRSPLHF. The CDR3 coding sequence is TGTGCCAGCAGCTTAAACACAGGGATAAGGTCACCCCTCCACTTT.

This clonotype turned up a few times. The J gene is TRBJ1-4, the V gene TRBV4-3, with 10 positions matching TRBD1. J lost 5 bases, V lost 0 bases, and 9 bases had no gene match. Germline loops: CDR1 LGHNA, CDR2 YSLEER. This CDR3 region has 18 residues. The CDR3 DNA reads TGCGCCAGCAGCCAAGAAGCTACCTGGACAGGGGGAAATGAAAAACTGTTTTTT. It specifies CASSQEATWTGGNEKLFF.

By sample share, this clonotype is medium-sized (0.01 to 0.1%). The V and J genes are TRBV5-1 and TRBJ2-3; 9 nucleotides match TRBD1. CDR1 is SGHRS and CDR2 is YFSETQ in the germline V gene. The V segment lost 6 bases and the J segment 5 bases; nucleotides outside the gene matches: 16. The CDR3 is made up of 17 amino acids. CDR3 in amino acids: CASTYGGTGLAGDTQYF. The CDR3 region has the DNA TGCGCCAGCACCTACGGAGGGACAGGGCTGGCGGGAGATACGCAGTATTTT.

This clonotype was counted a few times. The chain links TRBV6-2 or TRBV6-3 to TRBJ2-5; D possibly matches TRBD1 or TRBD2 (5 bases each). Germline V gives CDR1 MNHEY, CDR2 SVGEGT. This CDR3 spans 16 amino acids. The V end lost 8 bases, the J end lost 0 bases, and 19 bases lay between the germline ends. The CDR3 nucleotides read TGTGCCAGCGAAACCCGGGGCTGGTTCGACCAAGAGACCCAGTACTTC. The encoded protein is CASETRGWFDQETQYF.

This clonotype showed up just a few times. The V gene is TRBV5-1, the J gene TRBJ2-5; either TRBD1 or TRBD2 may fit D (5 bases each). This CDR3 has 16 amino acids. Germline loops: CDR1 SGHRS, CDR2 YFSETQ. V was clipped by 4 bases and J by 3 bases, with 19 bases between them. The DNA for the CDR3 is TGCGCCAGCAGCCCTATGAACGCCGGGACGGAAGAGACCCAGTACTTC. Its translation is CASSPMNAGTEETQYF.